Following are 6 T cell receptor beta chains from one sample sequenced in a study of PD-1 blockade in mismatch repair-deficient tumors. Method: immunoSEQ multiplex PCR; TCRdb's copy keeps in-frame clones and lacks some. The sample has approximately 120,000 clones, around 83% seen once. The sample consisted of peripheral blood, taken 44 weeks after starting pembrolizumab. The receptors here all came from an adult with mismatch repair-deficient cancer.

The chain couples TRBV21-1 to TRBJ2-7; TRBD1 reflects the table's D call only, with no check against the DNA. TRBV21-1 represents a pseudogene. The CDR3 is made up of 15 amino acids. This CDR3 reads CASSIGLRHHYEQYF. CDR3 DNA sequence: TGTGCCAGCAGCATTGGGCTCCGACACCACTACGAGCAGTACTTC.

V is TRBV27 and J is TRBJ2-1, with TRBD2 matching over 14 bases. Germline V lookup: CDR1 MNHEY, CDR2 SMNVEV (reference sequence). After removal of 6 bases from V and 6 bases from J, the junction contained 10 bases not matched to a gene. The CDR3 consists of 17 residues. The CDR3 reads CASSWGTSGSRGNEQFF. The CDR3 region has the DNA TGTGCCAGCAGCTGGGGGACTAGCGGGAGCCGGGGCAATGAGCAGTTCTTC.

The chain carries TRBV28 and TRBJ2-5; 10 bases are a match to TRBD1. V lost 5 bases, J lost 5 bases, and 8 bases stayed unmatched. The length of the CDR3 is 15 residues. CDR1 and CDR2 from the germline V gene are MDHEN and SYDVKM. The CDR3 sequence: CASSPGTGVIETQYF. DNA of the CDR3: TGTGCCAGCAGTCCCGGGACAGGGGTGATCGAGACCCAGTACTTC.

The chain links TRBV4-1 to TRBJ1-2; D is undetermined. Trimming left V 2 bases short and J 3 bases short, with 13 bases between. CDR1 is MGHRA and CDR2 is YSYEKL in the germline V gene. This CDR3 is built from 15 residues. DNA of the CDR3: TGCGCCAGCAGCCAACGGTTAGGGTCTGACTATGGCTACACCTTC. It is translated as CASSQRLGSDYGYTF.

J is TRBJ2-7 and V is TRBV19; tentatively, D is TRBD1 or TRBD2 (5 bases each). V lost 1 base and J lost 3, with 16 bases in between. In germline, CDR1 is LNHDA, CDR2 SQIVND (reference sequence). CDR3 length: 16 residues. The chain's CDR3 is CASSIGSGSGIYEQYF. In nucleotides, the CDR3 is TGTGCCAGTAGTATAGGGTCAGGGTCCGGGATCTACGAGCAGTACTTC.

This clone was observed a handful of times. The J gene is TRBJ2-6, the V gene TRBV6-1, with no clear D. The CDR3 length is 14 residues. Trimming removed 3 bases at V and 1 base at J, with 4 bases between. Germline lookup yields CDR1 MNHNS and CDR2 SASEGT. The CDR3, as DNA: TGTGCCAGCAGTGATCTGTCTGGGGCCAACGTCCTGACTTTC. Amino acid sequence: CASSDLSGANVLTF.